The 11 T cell receptor beta chains below all came from one sample that was sequenced in a study of regulatory T cells in long-lasting Graves disease (dated by TCRdb to the early 2020s). In the paper's terms, the time point label means: newly diagnosed GD, antithyroid drugs for less than 3 months. For both TCR sequencing and RNA sequencing, RNA was extracted from PBMCs in TRIzol. The library was prepared using multiplex PCR. The instrument given in TCRdb is Illumina HiSeq 4000. TCR beta libraries were built with iRepertoire HTBI primers and Arm-PCR amplification of CDR3 regions. The raw public data were reprocessed by TCRdb itself: fastp quality trimming at Q25, MiXCR clonotype calling, in-frame beta chains only. All rows with the same CDR3 protein become a single entry with the most common DNA and genes. The sample includes roughly 420,000 distinct CDR3 sequences, with about 15% observed a single time. The ten biggest clones cover approximately 19% of the sample.

This sample also belongs to another study, concerning T cells in Graves' hyperthyroidism and ophthalmopathy.

The source material was peripheral blood mononuclear cells (PBMCs), sampled at new diagnosis, from a patient treated with antithyroid drugs. The receptors come from a woman aged 45-60 years with Graves disease. Donor details come from another sample of the same person, matched by shared clones.

The chain carries TRBV10-2 and TRBJ2-5, with 7 nucleotides matching TRBD2. The ends lost 0 bases at V and 5 bases at J; junction bases unmatched: 6. Germline-derived CDR1 and CDR2 are WSHSY and SAAADI. CDR3 length: 15 amino acids. DNA for the CDR3: TGCGCCAGCAGTGAGTCGAGGCGGGAGTGGGAGACCCAGTACTTC. This gives the protein CASSESRREWETQYF.

The table lists this clonotype with many counts. J is TRBJ1-2 and V is TRBV30; D unclear. Germline V gene lookup returns CDR1 GTSNPN and CDR2 SVGIG (reference sequence). This CDR3 spans 13 amino acids. The V end was cut by 4 bases, the J end by 7 bases, with 16 bases between. The CDR3 DNA follows: TGTGCCTGGACGCAGGTCGGCTTACGTGGCTACACCTTC. Amino acid sequence: CAWTQVGLRGYTF.

The chain carries TRBV28 and TRBJ1-5; TRBD1 matches 8 bases. The germline gives CDR1 MDHEN, CDR2 SYDVKM. V dropped 6 bases and J dropped 6; count of bases not matched to a gene: 7. CDR3 length equals 14 residues. CDR3 protein: CASRPTGGIQPQHF. CDR3 nucleotide sequence: TGTGCCAGCAGGCCTACAGGGGGGATTCAGCCCCAGCATTTT.

There are a few counts of this clonotype. The rearrangement uses TRBV25-1 and TRBJ2-5; D might be TRBD2 (5 bases). CDR3 length: 14 amino acids. The V gene's germline CDR1 is MGHDK and CDR2 SYGVNS. V was cut by 6 bases and J by 5 bases, with 16 bases left in between. The CDR3 nucleotides read TGTGCCAGCAGCCGAGCACCGGGGAAGGAGACCCAGTACTTC. It codes for CASSRAPGKETQYF.

Worth noting for this clonotype: A single base separates this from a much larger clone, so it may be a read error. The chain employs TRBV5-1 and TRBJ2-1, with 10 bases lining up with TRBD1. The CDR3 runs to 13 residues. Germline V CDR1 and CDR2: SGHRS, YFSETQ. The J segment lost 12 bases and the V segment lost 4 bases, leaving 7 bases of the junction unmatched. The CDR3 DNA follows: TGCGCCAGCAGCACGGGACAGGGGCATGGGCAGTTCTTC. This encodes CASSTGQGHGQFF. The complete variable domain, with remaining parts taken from reference TRBV5-1 and TRBJ2-1, reads KAGVTQTPRYLIKTRGQQVTLSCSPISGHRSVSWYQQTPGQGLQFLFEYFSETQRNKGNFPGRFSGRQFSNSRSEMNVSTLELGDSALYLCASSTGQGHGQFFGPGTRLTVL.

A remark on this clonotype: This likely comes from a read error, as the CDR3 has no conserved phenylalanine or tryptophan at its end. J is TRBJ1-6 and V is TRBV14, with TRBD1 as a possible D gene (5 bases). Trimming removed 2 bases at V and 11 bases at J, with 10 bases between. Germline V gene data show CDR1 as SGHDN and CDR2 as FVKESK. The CDR3 has 13 amino acids. CDR3 DNA: TGTGCCAGCAGCCAATTCCAGGGTGCACCCCTCCACTCT. Translated: CASSQFQGAPLHS.

This clonotype was counted at least ten times. This chain uses TRBV12-3 or TRBV12-4 with TRBJ2-2; perhaps TRBD1 as D (5 bases). This CDR3 has 16 amino acids. Trimming took off 3 bases at V and 1 base at J, with 12 bases between the two ends. CDR3: CASSFDATENTGELFF. The CDR3 region has the DNA TGTGCCAGCAGTTTCGACGCGACAGAGAACACCGGGGAGCTGTTTTTT.

The chain links TRBV30 to TRBJ2-7; the D gene is possibly TRBD2 (6 bases). CDR1 is GTSNPN and CDR2 is SVGIG in the germline V gene (reference sequence). CDR3 size: 12 residues. V lost 0 bases and J 6 bases, leaving 9 bases between the germline ends. DNA of the CDR3: TGTGCCTGGAGTGTAACCGGGGGCGAGCAGTACTTC. It yields the protein CAWSVTGGEQYF.

Comment on this clonotype: A much bigger clone sits one base away, suggesting this may be a read error. This chain links TRBV5-1 with TRBJ2-3; perhaps D is TRBD1 or TRBD2 (5 bases each). The DNA matches TRBJ2-7 better at its end, which makes the J call doubtful. Per the germline V gene, CDR1 is SGHRS and CDR2 is YFSETQ. CDR3 length equals 12 residues. The CDR3 coding sequence is TGCGCCAGCGCGCCGGGACCTTACGAGCAGTACTTC. Translating gives CASAPGPYEQYF.

This clonotype has at least ten counts. The V and J genes are TRBV28 and TRBJ2-3; D uncertain. CDR1 and CDR2 (germline): MDHEN, SYDVKM. Trimming took off 3 bases at V and 3 bases at J, with 13 bases between the two ends. The CDR3 has 15 amino acids. The CDR3 region is CASSFDGSGTDTQYF. The CDR3 coding sequence is TGTGCCAGCAGTTTTGACGGGTCCGGAACAGATACGCAGTATTTT.

Many counts were recorded for this clonotype. The rearrangement links TRBV10-3 to TRBJ2-1; maybe TRBD2 (6 bases). The CDR3 length is 15 residues. Germline V gene data show CDR1 as ENHRY and CDR2 as SYGVKD. Trimming left V 5 bases short and J 1 base short, with 12 bases between. The CDR3: CAISQGGASYNEQFF. Written as DNA, the CDR3 is TGTGCCATCAGTCAGGGCGGGGCGTCCTACAATGAGCAGTTCTTC.